The rows below give T cell receptor beta chains drawn from one sample of a study of circulating CD8 cells and anti-PD-1 response in melanoma. TCRdb re-called the reads with MiXCR, one entry per CDR3 protein. The table lists 400 or so distinct CDR3 sequences, about 11% of them singletons. Sequenced here: CD8+ T cells from PBMCs, sampled at baseline or after one month of anti-PD-1 therapy (not recorded which). The receptors stem from a human donor with melanoma. The CDR3 runs from the conserved cysteine through the conserved F or W. A D gene is named only where the DNA matches it firmly. Only part of the rows carry a size: once, few, many, or a class if the clone is expanded.

D,V,size,J,CDR3,DNA
.,TRBV5-6,medium-sized,TRBJ2-1,CASSLRDPNEQFF,TGTGCCAGCAGCCTCCGGGACCCCAATGAGCAGTTCTTC
.,TRBV27,medium-sized,TRBJ2-4,CASSWGRAKNIQYF,TGTGCCAGCAGTTGGGGGCGAGCCAAAAACATTCAGTACTTC
.,TRBV2,.,TRBJ2-1,CASSDPGASYNEQFF,TGTGCCAGCAGTGATCCGGGGGCCTCCTACAATGAGCAGTTCTTC
.,TRBV2,large,TRBJ2-3,CASARTHGLSTDTQYF,TGTGCCAGCGCCCGAACTCATGGTCTGAGCACAGATACGCAGTATTTT
TRBD1,TRBV28,medium-sized,TRBJ2-2,CASSLAWTGAGELFF,TGTGCCAGCAGTCTAGCCTGGACAGGGGCCGGGGAGCTGTTTTTT
.,TRBV27,medium-sized,TRBJ2-3,CASSLAIFDTDTQYF,TGTGCCAGCAGTTTAGCGATTTTTGACACAGATACGCAGTATTTT
.,TRBV2,medium-sized,TRBJ2-7,CASSEARAYEQYF,TGTGCCAGCAGTGAAGCGCGGGCCTACGAGCAGTACTTC
.,TRBV9,large,TRBJ2-2,CASKEGNTGELFF,TGTGCCAGCAAGGAAGGAAACACCGGGGAGCTGTTTTTT
.,TRBV7-2,medium-sized,TRBJ2-1,CASSPGWSSEQFF,TGTGCCAGCAGCCCAGGGTGGTCGAGTGAGCAGTTCTTC